These 29 T cell receptor beta chains share one sample of origin, sequenced in a study of shared clonotypes between healthy human individuals. Measured with immunoSEQ multiplex PCR; TCRdb has only the in-frame clones, and not every one. The data contain around 1,100,000 clones, roughly 77% of them singletons. Sequenced input: memory CD4+ T cells from PBMCs. Specified subset: CD45RA-negative fraction. The source is a man aged 18 to 35 in good health. Some clones in this sample may be carry-over from other donors' samples.

In DNA form, the CDR3 reads TGCGCCAGCAGCCGGGTGAGCTACGAGCAGTACTTC. Translating it yields CASSRVSYEQYF. This chain links TRBV10-2 with TRBJ2-7, with D unclear. The CDR3 covers 12 residues. Between the trimmed V and J ends, which lost 6 bases and 3 bases, there was a span of 9 bases. In germline, CDR1 is WSHSY, CDR2 SAAADI.

V usage is TRBV7-2 and J usage is TRBJ2-7, with D perhaps matching TRBD2 (6 bases). Trimming removed 5 bases at V and 5 bases at J, with 19 bases between. This CDR3 contains 15 residues. The germline V gene has CDR1 SGHTA and CDR2 FQGNSA. Here the CDR3 DNA reads TGTGCCAGCAGCCCCCCTGGGCGGACGGGAGACGAGCAGTACTTC. It yields the protein CASSPPGRTGDEQYF.

J is TRBJ2-6 and V is TRBV5-4; 7 bases align to TRBD2. The CDR3 is 15 amino acids. In germline, CDR1 is SGHNT, CDR2 YYREEE (reference sequence). The J segment lost 2 bases and the V segment lost 1 base, leaving 0 bases of the junction unmatched. CDR3 loop: CASSLRGAGANVLTF. Here the CDR3 DNA reads TGTGCCAGCAGCTTGCGGGGGGCTGGGGCCAACGTCCTGACTTTC. The complete variable domain, with remaining parts taken from reference TRBV5-4 and TRBJ2-6, reads ETGVTQSPTHLIKTRGQQVTLRCSSQSGHNTVSWYQQALGQGPQFIFQYYREEENGRGNFPPRFSGLQFPNYSSELNVNALELDDSALYLCASSLRGAGANVLTFGAGSRLTVL.

The J gene is TRBJ1-1, the V gene TRBV18, with D possibly TRBD1 on 6 matching bases. The V end lost 3 bases, the J end lost 0 bases, and 20 bases lay between the germline ends. This CDR3 region has 18 residues. CDR1 is KGHSH and CDR2 is LQKENI in the germline V gene. CDR3 DNA sequence: TGTGCCAGCTCACCCTGGGTCGGGGGGCCTGGAGTGAACACTGAAGCTTTCTTT. The encoded protein is CASSPWVGGPGVNTEAFF.

This rearrangement joins TRBV15 to TRBJ1-3; no firm D call. The CDR3 covers 14 residues. The V end was cut by 1 base, the J end by 4 bases, with 8 bases between. Germline V gene data show CDR1 as LNHNV and CDR2 as YYDKDF (reference sequence). The CDR3 bases are TGTGCCACCAGCAGAGGAAAGTCCGGAAACACCATATATTTT. It specifies CATSRGKSGNTIYF. Full variable domain (outside the CDR3, taken from reference TRBV15 and TRBJ1-3): DAMVIQNPRYQVTQFGKPVTLSCSQTLNHNVMYWYQQKSSQAPKLLFHYYDKDFNNEADTPDNFQSRRPNTSFCFLDIRSPGLGDTAMYLCATSRGKSGNTIYFGEGSWLTVV.

CDR3 nucleotide sequence: TGTGCCAGCAGCCAGACAGGGGGCGCATTTTGGAGCACAGATACGCAGTATTTT. Translation: CASSQTGGAFWSTDTQYF. The genes are TRBV5-6 and TRBJ2-3; 10 bases are a match to TRBD1. Looked up from germline, CDR1 is SGHDT and CDR2 is YYEEEE. Trimming took 4 bases from V and 0 from J; bases not matched to a gene: 11. The CDR3 has 18 residues.

The sample holds one count of this clone. The chain uses TRBV4-2 and TRBJ1-4, with D perhaps matching TRBD1 (5 bases). CDR3 length equals 14 residues. Trimming shortened V by 8 bases and J by 8 bases, and 18 bases separated the two germline ends. Germline CDR1 and CDR2: LGHNA and YNFKEQ. CDR3 DNA sequence: TGTGCCAGCTCCCGGGGGTTAATTAGGGAAAAACTGTTTTTT. It codes for CASSRGLIREKLFF.

About this clone: The identical CDR3 is also encoded by other nucleotide sequences in the sample. The chain uses TRBV7-8 and TRBJ2-7; D call uncertain. Germline V CDR1 and CDR2: SGHVS, FQNEAQ. The CDR3 has 11 amino acids. Trimming removed 3 bases from V and 3 bases from J, with 3 bases in between. CDR3 bases: TGTGCCAGCAGCTTGAGCTACGAGCAGTACTTC. Its protein is CASSLSYEQYF.

This clone was observed a few times. The chain joins TRBV2 to TRBJ1-5; TRBD1 matches at 12 bases. This CDR3 contains 15 residues. CDR1 and CDR2 (germline): SNHLY, FYNNEI. J lost 5 bases, V lost 6 bases, and 5 bases had no gene match. CDR3 region: CASSPGTGGHQPQHF. The DNA for the CDR3 is TGTGCCAGCAGCCCAGGGACAGGGGGCCATCAGCCCCAGCATTTT.

The chain carries TRBV5-6 and TRBJ1-5; the match to TRBD1 covers 7 bases. The V gene end was trimmed by 5 bases and the J gene end by 2 bases; junction bases not matched to a gene: 7. The germline V gene has CDR1 SGHDT and CDR2 YYEEEE. This CDR3 has 15 amino acids. The CDR3 sequence: CASSYYRGRNQPQHF. CDR3 coding DNA: TGTGCCAGCAGTTACTACAGGGGTCGCAATCAGCCCCAGCATTTT.

This clone was seen only a few times. The chain couples TRBV2 to TRBJ1-5, with TRBD1 matching 9 bases. Unmatched junction bases numbered 4, after V lost 6 bases and J lost 4 bases. This CDR3 comprises 14 residues. Germline V CDR1 and CDR2: SNHLY, FYNNEI. In DNA form, the CDR3 reads TGTGCCAGCAGCGTTGACAGGGGGAATCAGCCCCAGCATTTT. It translates to CASSVDRGNQPQHF. Based on the CDR3 plus reference TRBV2 and TRBJ1-5, the full variable domain is EPEVTQTPSHQVTQMGQEVILRCVPISNHLYFYWYRQILGQKVEFLVSFYNNEISEKSEIFDDQFSVERPDGSNFTLKIRSTKLEDSAMYFCASSVDRGNQPQHFGDGTRLSIL.

Remarks on this clone: Other DNA sequences within the sample encode an identical CDR3. The V and J genes are TRBV30 and TRBJ1-3, with D possibly matching TRBD1 (6 bases). The germline gives CDR1 GTSNPN, CDR2 SVGIG (reference sequence). The V end was cut by 4 bases, the J end by 4 bases, with 11 bases between. CDR3 size: 13 residues. This CDR3 is CAWTGGPGNTIYF. The DNA of the CDR3 is TGTGCCTGGACTGGGGGGCCAGGAAACACCATATATTTT.

This clone was recorded at least ten times. The J gene is TRBJ1-3, the V gene TRBV6-5, with D possibly being TRBD1 (5 bases). The CDR3 contains 15 residues. Germline lookup yields CDR1 MNHEY and CDR2 SVGAGI. Trimming shortened V by 0 bases and J by 6 bases, and 12 bases separated the two germline ends. The CDR3 sequence: CASSYSSGLQNTIYF. CDR3 coding DNA: TGTGCCAGCAGTTACTCGTCAGGGTTGCAAAACACCATATATTTT.

The CDR3 bases are TGTGCCAGCAGCTCCGTTTCTGGCGGAGTGAGCACAGATACGCAGTATTTT. This translates into CASSSVSGGVSTDTQYF. The chain has TRBV5-4 and TRBJ2-3; the D is unclear. V dropped 3 bases and J dropped 0 bases, with 17 bases sitting between them. Germline CDR1 SGHNT, CDR2 YYREEE (reference sequence). The CDR3 is made up of 17 amino acids.

This clone has ten or more counts. DNA for the CDR3: TGTGCCATCAGTCAGGACACCTCAGGCACCCAGTACTTC. It translates to CAISQDTSGTQYF. The rearrangement uses TRBV10-3 and TRBJ2-5; a possible D gene is TRBD1 (5 bases). There are 13 residues in the CDR3. Germline assignment: CDR1 ENHRY and CDR2 SYGVKD. With 5 bases removed from V and 8 bases from J, the gap between germline ends came to 15 bases.

There are many counts of this clone. This sample includes further DNA sequences coding for the same CDR3. Here the CDR3 reads CASSPGTVYGYTF. In DNA form, the CDR3 reads TGTGCCAGCTCACCAGGGACCGTATATGGCTACACCTTC. The genes are TRBV18 and TRBJ1-2, with TRBD1 as a possible D gene (5 bases). From germline, CDR1 is KGHSH and CDR2 LQKENI. V was clipped by 2 bases and J by 5 bases, with 9 bases between them. CDR3 size: 13 residues.

The genes are TRBV5-6 and TRBJ1-1; weak D call: TRBD1 (6 bases). The germline CDR1 and CDR2 sequences are SGHDT and YYEEEE. This CDR3 region has 14 residues. Trimming removed 3 bases from V and 6 bases from J, with 15 bases in between. The CDR3 sequence is CASSWDILGPEAFF. The CDR3 DNA reads as TGTGCCAGCAGCTGGGACATCCTTGGACCTGAAGCTTTCTTT.

This clone was seen once. The chain joins TRBV9 to TRBJ2-2; the match to TRBD1 covers 9 bases. Germline CDR1 is SGDLS and CDR2 is YYNGEE. The CDR3 has 16 amino acids. The trim removed 3 bases at V and 4 bases at J, leaving 7 bases unmatched. This CDR3 is CASSAPGQGITGELFF. The DNA of the CDR3 is TGTGCCAGCAGCGCACCGGGACAGGGTATCACCGGGGAGCTGTTTTTT.

This rearrangement joins TRBV6-1 to TRBJ2-5; 8 bases agree with TRBD2. The V gene end was trimmed by 0 bases and the J gene end by 9 bases; junction bases not matched to a gene: 6. The CDR3 is 14 amino acids. Per the germline V gene, CDR1 is MNHNS and CDR2 is SASEGT. Here the CDR3 DNA reads TGTGCCAGCAGTGAAGCGACTAGCGAGTCTTCCCAGTACTTC. Translated: CASSEATSESSQYF.

V is TRBV7-8 and J is TRBJ2-1; weak D call: TRBD2 (6 bases). CDR3 size: 15 residues. Deletions cut 1 base from V and 8 bases from J, with 15 bases between. Germline V gene sequence: CDR1 SGHVS, CDR2 FQNEAQ. CDR3: CASSLGRVREDEQFF. The CDR3 DNA reads TGTGCCAGCAGCTTAGGCCGTGTCAGGGAGGATGAGCAGTTCTTC.

This sequence joins TRBV28 and TRBJ1-2, with TRBD1 identical over 9 bases. Looked up from germline, CDR1 is MDHEN and CDR2 is SYDVKM. The CDR3 runs to 17 residues. After removal of 3 bases from V and 8 bases from J, the junction contained 16 bases not matched to a gene. The CDR3 bases are TGTGCCAGCAGTTTTTTACAGGGGGCTGAAGTCACTCGCGGCTACACCTTC. It translates to CASSFLQGAEVTRGYTF.

In the case of this clone: The same CDR3 also results from other DNA sequences found in this sample. The chain carries TRBV5-1 and TRBJ2-3; D is perhaps TRBD1 or TRBD2 (5 bases each). Trimming stripped 3 bases from V and 2 bases from J, with 13 bases between. The CDR3 consists of 15 residues. The germline CDR1 and CDR2 sequences are SGHRS and YFSETQ. CDR3 in DNA: TGCGCCAGCAGCTCCGCCGGGACCTCCACAGATACGCAGTATTTT. Its translation is CASSSAGTSTDTQYF. Filled out from reference TRBV5-1 and TRBJ2-3, the complete variable domain reads KAGVTQTPRYLIKTRGQQVTLSCSPISGHRSVSWYQQTPGQGLQFLFEYFSETQRNKGNFPGRFSGRQFSNSRSEMNVSTLELGDSALYLCASSSAGTSTDTQYFGPGTRLTVL.

This clone has only a few counts. The chain employs TRBV2 and TRBJ2-7, with 10 bases matching TRBD2. The CDR3 totals 17 residues. CDR1 is SNHLY and CDR2 is FYNNEI in the germline V gene. Trimming took 5 bases from V and 2 from J; bases not matched to a gene: 12. The CDR3 nucleotides read TGTGCCAGCAGTAAGGGGGTAGCGGGAGGCCTTCCCTACGAGCAGTACTTC. Its protein is CASSKGVAGGLPYEQYF.

The chain is built from TRBV6-7 and TRBJ2-7; 13 positions agree with TRBD2. TRBV6-7 is noted as an ORF with a role that remains uncertain. This CDR3 has 17 residues. The V gene end was trimmed by 7 bases and the J gene end by 5 bases; junction bases not matched to a gene: 14. The CDR3 sequence: CASTRTSGSGTRDEQYF. The CDR3 nucleotides are TGTGCCAGCACCCGGACTAGCGGGAGCGGTACAAGGGACGAGCAGTACTTC.

The rearrangement joins TRBV5-1 to TRBJ2-2; 7 bases agree with TRBD1. This CDR3 has 14 amino acids. V lost 5 bases, J lost 5 bases, and 6 bases stayed unmatched. The germline gives CDR1 SGHRS, CDR2 YFSETQ. The CDR3 DNA follows: TGCGCCAGCAGGACAGGGAGTGGGACCGGGGAGCTGTTTTTT. As protein: CASRTGSGTGELFF. Full variable domain (rest looked up from reference TRBV5-1 and TRBJ2-2): KAGVTQTPRYLIKTRGQQVTLSCSPISGHRSVSWYQQTPGQGLQFLFEYFSETQRNKGNFPGRFSGRQFSNSRSEMNVSTLELGDSALYLCASRTGSGTGELFFGEGSRLTVL.

J is TRBJ2-4 and V is TRBV4-3; weak D call: TRBD2 (6 bases). Germline V gives CDR1 LGHNA, CDR2 YSLEER. V was pared by 1 base and J by 4 bases, with 11 bases between. The CDR3 length is 15 residues. As DNA, the CDR3 is TGCGCCAGCAGCCAAGGGACGGGAGTTAAAAACATTCAGTACTTC. It codes for CASSQGTGVKNIQYF.

V usage is TRBV10-3 and J usage is TRBJ1-1; tentative D call: TRBD1 (6 bases). Trimming removed 6 bases from V and 2 bases from J, with 13 bases in between. The CDR3 is 14 residues long. From germline, CDR1 is ENHRY and CDR2 SYGVKD. CDR3 nucleotide sequence: TGTGCCATCAGGGCAGGACAGAGAAACACTGAAGCTTTCTTT. This sequence encodes CAIRAGQRNTEAFF.

V is TRBV5-6 and J is TRBJ2-1, with D possibly matching TRBD2 (6 bases). Trimming took 2 bases from V and 2 from J, leaving 11 bases between them. Per the germline V gene, CDR1 is SGHDT and CDR2 is YYEEEE. CDR3 length: 15 residues. The chain's CDR3 is CASSLPGEAYNEQFF. DNA for the CDR3: TGTGCCAGCAGCTTACCGGGAGAAGCCTACAATGAGCAGTTCTTC.

J is TRBJ1-1 and V is TRBV5-1; 7 bases line up with TRBD1. The CDR3 length is 14 residues. CDR1 is SGHRS, CDR2 YFSETQ, per germline. Unmatched junction bases numbered 5, after V lost 0 bases and J lost 6 bases. CDR3 in DNA: TGCGCCAGCAGCTTGGGACAGGGTACGGCTGAAGCTTTCTTT. Encoded protein: CASSLGQGTAEAFF.